The 10 T cell receptor beta chains presented below share a single source sample, sequenced in a study of response to subunit inactivated influenza vaccine (dated by TCRdb to the late 2010s). What this sample's time point label stands for: 40 to 45 days after influenza vaccine administration. Library creation used RT-PCR. TCRdb lists the instrument as Illumina HiSeq 2500. TCRdb trimmed the raw reads at Q25, called clones with MiXCR and kept productive beta chains. Each CDR3 protein appears once, grouped with its most common genes and DNA. Across this sample there are fewer than 700,000 distinct CDR3 sequences, with approximately 12% seen only once. The ten largest clones represent under 15% of the sample. Material: PBMCs from blood, obtained 40 to 50 days after vaccination. These receptors all stem from a man aged 45-65 years who received an inactivated influenza vaccine. Donor details come from another sample of the same person, matched by shared clones.

V gene TRBV9 combines with J gene TRBJ1-3; D is unresolved. The germline V gene has CDR1 SGDLS and CDR2 YYNGEE. V lost 0 bases, J lost 4 bases, and 14 bases lay in between. The CDR3 is 16 residues long. The CDR3 protein is CASSVGPSLGGNTIYF. As DNA, the CDR3 is TGTGCCAGCAGCGTAGGACCTTCCTTAGGGGGAAACACCATATATTTT.

The chain links TRBV20-1 to TRBJ2-4, with 10 positions matching TRBD2. V trimming: 7 bases; J trimming: 12 bases; junction bases outside the gene matches: 6. The germline V gene has CDR1 DFQATT and CDR2 SNEGSKA (reference sequence). The CDR3 has 11 residues. The CDR3 is CSGGTSDHQYF. The CDR3 DNA is TGCAGTGGTGGGACTAGCGATCATCAGTACTTC.

There are a few counts of this clonotype. The rearrangement uses TRBV12-3 or TRBV12-4 and TRBJ2-5, with 7 bases matching TRBD2. The CDR3 runs to 16 residues. Trimming removed 3 bases from V and 1 base from J; junction bases left unmatched: 8. The CDR3 sequence: CASSLGLAAIQETQYF. CDR3 DNA sequence: TGTGCCAGCAGTTTGGGGCTAGCGGCAATCCAAGAGACCCAGTACTTC.

The V call is TRBV2, the J call TRBJ2-3; the D call may be TRBD1 or TRBD2 (5 bases each). This CDR3 has 16 residues. In germline, CDR1 is SNHLY, CDR2 FYNNEI. V shed 6 bases and J shed 0 bases, with 16 bases lying between them. CDR3 protein: CASRGPGTTSTDTQYF. CDR3 DNA: TGTGCCAGCAGGGGCCCCGGGACGACTAGCACAGATACGCAGTATTTT.

This clonotype has a handful of counts. The J gene is TRBJ1-5, the V gene TRBV19; D remains ambiguous. CDR1 is LNHDA, CDR2 SQIVND, per germline (reference sequence). Trimming left V 3 bases short and J 3 bases short, with 6 bases between. This CDR3 spans 13 amino acids. CDR3 bases: TGTGCCAGTAGTATCCAGTCCAATCAGCCCCAGCATTTT. Amino acid sequence: CASSIQSNQPQHF. Full variable domain (remainder filled in from reference TRBV19 and TRBJ1-5): DGGITQSPKYLFRKEGQNVTLSCEQNLNHDAMYWYRQDPGQGLRLIYYSQIVNDFQKGDIAEGYSVSREKKESFPLTVTSAQKNPTAFYLCASSIQSNQPQHFGDGTRLSIL.

This clonotype was observed a handful of times. The gene calls are TRBV20-1 and TRBJ2-5; D is undetermined. The CDR3 has 14 residues. In germline, CDR1 is DFQATT, CDR2 SNEGSKA (reference sequence). Trimming left V 3 bases short and J 2 bases short, with 13 bases between. The DNA for the CDR3 is TGCAGTGCTAGGAGAGGCAGCCTTCAAGAGACCCAGTACTTC. It is translated as CSARRGSLQETQYF.

This clonotype was observed many times. The V call is TRBV11-2, the J call TRBJ2-1; D is perhaps TRBD1 or TRBD2 (5 bases each). CDR3 size: 14 residues. CDR1 SGHAT and CDR2 FQNNGV come from the germline V gene. The V and J ends lost 1 base and 9 bases respectively, with 13 bases between them. The CDR3 DNA follows: TGTGCCAGCAGCTTAGTTAGCAGGGCGGGTGAGCAGTTCTTC. This translates into CASSLVSRAGEQFF.

This clonotype has just a few counts. The chain combines TRBV20-1 with TRBJ2-1; D is undetermined. This CDR3 region has 11 residues. In germline, CDR1 is DFQATT, CDR2 SNEGSKA (reference sequence). Trimming removed 4 bases at V and 3 bases at J, with 4 bases between. CDR3: CSAMLYNEQFF. DNA of the CDR3: TGCAGTGCTATGCTCTACAATGAGCAGTTCTTC.

The chain has TRBV29-1 and TRBJ2-2; D gene unclear. V lost 2 bases to trimming and J lost 6 bases, with 7 bases between them. CDR1 is SQVTM and CDR2 is ANQGSEA in the germline V gene. The CDR3 consists of 12 residues. CDR3 loop: CSVEYRAGELFF. In nucleotides, the CDR3 is TGCAGCGTTGAATACAGAGCCGGGGAGCTGTTTTTT.

In this sample, this clonotype turned up a few times. CDR3 sequence (DNA): TGTGCCAGCAGTCCCTTTGGGGCCAACGTCCTGACTTTC. Its protein is CASSPFGANVLTF. This chain joins TRBV25-1 and TRBJ2-6; D gene uncertain. This CDR3 is built from 13 residues. The V and J ends lost 5 bases and 3 bases respectively, with 5 bases between them. CDR1 MGHDK and CDR2 SYGVNS come from the germline V gene.